Each of the 27 T cell receptor beta chains below was sequenced from the same sample in a study of response to subunit inactivated influenza vaccine. Via MiXCR, TCRdb re-called the RT-PCR reads, giving one row per CDR3 protein. The sample yields approximately 500,000 distinct CDR3 sequences, approximately 14% seen once. The sample was PBMCs from blood, taken roughly 12 days after vaccination. Source of these receptors: a man aged 45-65 years who received an inactivated influenza vaccine.

V gene TRBV12-3 or TRBV12-4 combines with J gene TRBJ2-5; 7 bases map to TRBD2. This CDR3 is 17 amino acids long. The V segment lost 3 bases and the J segment 4 bases; nucleotides outside the gene matches: 14. The CDR3 region is CASSLGGRAIGSETQYF. The CDR3 region has the DNA TGTGCCAGCAGTTTGGGTGGGAGGGCCATCGGGTCAGAGACCCAGTACTTC.

The chain carries TRBV20-1 and TRBJ1-5, with TRBD1 as a possible D gene (5 bases). CDR1 DFQATT and CDR2 SNEGSKA come from the germline V gene (reference sequence). The CDR3 has 14 amino acids. V lost 0 bases to trimming and J lost 4 bases, with 10 bases between them. The CDR3 sequence is CSARDRDWNQPQHF. The DNA of the CDR3 is TGCAGTGCTAGAGACAGGGATTGGAATCAGCCCCAGCATTTT.

The CDR3 DNA follows: TGTGCCAGCAGTTACTCGAATGGAGTGGGAGCTTTCTTT. Translation: CASSYSNGVGAFF. The chain links TRBV6-2 or TRBV6-3 to TRBJ1-1; D unresolved. In germline, CDR1 is MNHEY, CDR2 SVGEGT. The CDR3 extends over 13 amino acids. The V end lost 0 bases, the J end lost 10 bases, and 12 bases lay between the germline ends.

The chain links TRBV14 to TRBJ2-2; the D call may be TRBD1 or TRBD2 (5 bases each). CDR1 and CDR2 (germline): SGHDN, FVKESK. V was clipped by 6 bases and J by 0 bases, with 11 bases between them. This CDR3 is 15 amino acids long. Here the CDR3 DNA reads TGTGCCAGCAGGTCGGGACGGGCGAACACCGGGGAGCTGTTTTTT. Translating it yields CASRSGRANTGELFF. The whole variable domain, filled in from reference TRBV14 and TRBJ2-2, reads EAGVTQFPSHSVIEKGQTVTLRCDPISGHDNLYWYRRVMGKEIKFLLHFVKESKQDESGMPNNRFLAERTGGTYSTLKVQPAELEDSGVYFCASRSGRANTGELFFGEGSRLTVL.

There are a few counts of this clonotype. This rearrangement joins TRBV27 to TRBJ2-3; D call uncertain. The V end was cut by 3 bases, the J end by 2 bases, with 9 bases between. The CDR3 sequence is 14 residues long. Germline assignment: CDR1 MNHEY and CDR2 SMNVEV (reference sequence). CDR3 sequence reads: CASSFLYDTDTQYF. CDR3 coding DNA: TGTGCCAGCAGTTTCCTCTATGACACAGATACGCAGTATTTT.

The gene calls are TRBV24-1 and TRBJ1-1; D gene unclear. The CDR3 loop spans 13 amino acids. Germline CDR1 is KGHDR and CDR2 is SFDVKD. V was pared by 7 bases and J by 0 bases, with 8 bases between. The CDR3 nucleotides read TGTGCCACCAGACGGGATATGAACACTGAAGCTTTCTTT. The encoded protein is CATRRDMNTEAFF.

The chain joins TRBV4-3 to TRBJ2-1; 10 nucleotides line up with TRBD1. Germline V lookup: CDR1 LGHNA, CDR2 YSLEER. V lost 2 bases, J lost 7 bases, and 11 bases stayed unmatched. The CDR3 loop spans 17 amino acids. The DNA of the CDR3 is TGCGCCAGCAGCCAAAGGGGCCTCGGACAGGGGGTAAATGAGCAGTTCTTC. Translated, it gives CASSQRGLGQGVNEQFF.

This clonotype was detected ten times or more. J is TRBJ2-2 and V is TRBV10-3; D possibly matches TRBD1 or TRBD2 (5 bases each). Trimming cost V 6 bases and J 1 base, with 9 bases left between them. Germline V lookup: CDR1 ENHRY, CDR2 SYGVKD. This CDR3 comprises 14 residues. The CDR3 bases are TGTGCCATCAGGGGGACGGAGAACACCGGGGAGCTGTTTTTT. This translates into CAIRGTENTGELFF.

This clonotype was picked up a small number of times. The chain is built from TRBV28 and TRBJ2-3, with 7 positions matching TRBD2. V gave up 7 bases and J gave up 2 bases; unmatched junction bases: 6. The germline CDR1 and CDR2 sequences are MDHEN and SYDVKM. The CDR3 is 14 residues long. The CDR3, as DNA: TGTGCCAGCACCGAAGGGACTATCACAGATACGCAGTATTTT. It encodes CASTEGTITDTQYF.

The chain links TRBV5-1 to TRBJ2-6; D uncertain. Trimming removed 4 bases at V and 4 bases at J, with 12 bases between. The CDR3 length is 15 residues. The germline V gene has CDR1 SGHRS and CDR2 YFSETQ. Here the CDR3 DNA reads TGCGCCAGCAGCCCCTTTTCTGGGGGGGCCAACGTCCTGACTTTC. This codes for CASSPFSGGANVLTF.

V usage is TRBV28 and J usage is TRBJ1-1; tentatively, D is TRBD1 (6 bases). The CDR3 is made up of 13 amino acids. V was pared by 6 bases and J by 11 bases, with 19 bases between. The V gene's germline CDR1 is MDHEN and CDR2 SYDVKM. The CDR3 sequence: CASSFPGGRIAFF. Written as DNA, the CDR3 is TGTGCCAGCAGCTTCCCCGGGGGGCGGATTGCTTTCTTT. The whole variable domain, remainder taken from reference TRBV28 and TRBJ1-1, is DVKVTQSSRYLVKRTGEKVFLECVQDMDHENMFWYRQDPGLGLRLIYFSYDVKMKEKGDIPEGYSVSREKKERFSLILESASTNQTSMYLCASSFPGGRIAFFGQGTRLTVV.

This clonotype was seen repeatedly, ten times or more. The CDR3 nucleotides read TGTGCCAGCAGCTTAGTGGCACCTCCCCTCTCTGGAAACACCATATATTTT. This gives the protein CASSLVAPPLSGNTIYF. The chain combines TRBV7-6 with TRBJ1-3, with no clear D. CDR1 and CDR2 (germline): SGHVS, FNYEAQ. There are 17 residues in the CDR3. Trimming left V 1 base short and J 0 bases short, with 13 bases between.

The rearrangement uses TRBV6-2 or TRBV6-3 and TRBJ1-2; 7 bases are shared with TRBD1. The CDR3 contains 14 residues. The V segment lost 2 bases and the J segment 6 bases; nucleotides outside the gene matches: 6. Germline V gene sequence: CDR1 MNHEY, CDR2 SVGEGT. The CDR3 sequence: CASSYPRQGDGYTF. The CDR3 DNA is TGTGCCAGCAGTTACCCGAGACAGGGAGATGGCTACACCTTC.

In its sample, this clonotype was seen a few times. The rearrangement uses TRBV28 and TRBJ2-5; a weak D match, TRBD1 (5 bases). The CDR3 extends over 20 amino acids. The germline CDR1 and CDR2 sequences are MDHEN and SYDVKM. The V and J ends lost 4 bases and 7 bases respectively, with 34 bases between them. DNA of the CDR3: TGTGCCAGCAGTTATACGATCCAGGGTAAAGAAACCGGAGATTATAGGACCCAGTACTTC. Translation: CASSYTIQGKETGDYRTQYF.

The sample holds a few counts of this clonotype. The chain carries TRBV11-2 and TRBJ2-3; D is uncertain. Trimming removed 0 bases at V and 6 bases at J, with 7 bases between. The CDR3 sequence is 13 residues long. CDR1 and CDR2 (germline): SGHAT, FQNNGV. DNA for the CDR3: TGTGCCAGCAGCTTAGAGATGAGTGATACGCAGTATTTT. Its translation: CASSLEMSDTQYF.

The V and J genes are TRBV4-3 and TRBJ1-4; tentatively, D is TRBD1 (5 bases). Germline CDR1 reads LGHNA; CDR2 reads YSLEER. V lost 4 bases and J lost 5, with 17 bases in between. The CDR3 sequence is 16 residues long. The CDR3 is CASSRRPGPGNEKLFF. The CDR3 DNA sequence: TGCGCCAGCAGCCGTCGACCGGGACCAGGGAATGAAAAACTGTTTTTT.

This clonotype has only a few counts. The chain uses TRBV30 and TRBJ2-1; TRBD2 matches 15 bases. This CDR3 has 18 residues. Germline V gene sequence: CDR1 GTSNPN, CDR2 SVGIG (reference sequence). V lost 4 bases and J lost 8; bases outside the gene matches: 15. This CDR3 is CAWTGGLAGGPYFYEQFF. The CDR3 region has the DNA TGTGCCTGGACTGGAGGACTAGCGGGGGGGCCCTATTTTTATGAGCAGTTCTTC.

This clonotype showed up just a few times. This sequence joins TRBV6-6 and TRBJ2-1; D gene unclear. V was pared by 5 bases and J by 6 bases, with 11 bases between. Germline lookup yields CDR1 MNHNY and CDR2 SVGAGI (reference sequence). This CDR3 comprises 13 residues. This CDR3 is CASSRLPFNEQFF. The CDR3 region has the DNA TGTGCCAGCAGTAGACTCCCGTTCAATGAGCAGTTCTTC.

This clonotype turned up a few times. The genes are TRBV3-1 and TRBJ2-7; possibly TRBD2 for D (5 bases). Germline lookup yields CDR1 LGHDT and CDR2 YNNKEL (reference sequence). The V and J ends lost 6 bases and 2 bases respectively, with 14 bases between them. The CDR3 totals 14 residues. CDR3 in DNA: TGTGCCAGCAGTTCCCACGGAGGACCCTACGAGCAGTACTTC. Amino acid sequence: CASSSHGGPYEQYF.

V gene TRBV3-1 combines with J gene TRBJ1-1, with D unresolved. From germline, CDR1 is LGHDT and CDR2 YNNKEL (reference sequence). The CDR3 has 12 amino acids. V dropped 1 base and J dropped 5 bases, with 5 bases sitting between them. The DNA of the CDR3 is TGTGCCAGCAGCCAAGGAATAACTGAAGCTTTCTTT. Residues: CASSQGITEAFF.

This chain connects TRBV5-1 to TRBJ2-1, with 12 nucleotides matching TRBD2. Germline loops: CDR1 SGHRS, CDR2 YFSETQ. Unmatched junction bases numbered 7, after V lost 0 bases and J lost 9 bases. The CDR3 covers 16 residues. Written as DNA, the CDR3 is TGCGCCAGCAGCTTGGCCCGCCTAGCGGGGGGGATTGAGCAGTTCTTC. It specifies CASSLARLAGGIEQFF.

The rearrangement uses TRBV20-1 and TRBJ2-1; 8 bases are shared with TRBD2. Trimming took 1 base from V and 5 from J; bases not matched to a gene: 10. CDR3 length: 16 amino acids. Germline CDR1 reads DFQATT; CDR2 reads SNEGSKA (reference sequence). CDR3 coding DNA: TGCAGTGCTAGAGTATCCCGGGGGGGCCAACACAATGAGCAGTTCTTC. Its protein is CSARVSRGGQHNEQFF.

There are many counts of this clonotype. The chain is built from TRBV6-2 or TRBV6-3 and TRBJ2-7; D unresolved. The CDR3 is made up of 16 amino acids. Germline V gives CDR1 MNHEY, CDR2 SVGEGT. V was shortened by 6 bases and J by 1 base, with 19 bases between the two germline ends. The CDR3 is CASSNRDGEASYEQYF. The CDR3 region has the DNA TGTGCCAGCAGCAACAGAGACGGTGAAGCATCCTACGAGCAGTACTTC.

This clonotype was recorded many times. J is TRBJ1-3 and V is TRBV12-3 or TRBV12-4; perhaps TRBD1 as D (5 bases). V was pared by 6 bases and J by 3 bases, with 15 bases between. This CDR3 has 15 amino acids. CDR3 residues: CASSLGVSDGNTIYF. The CDR3 DNA follows: TGTGCCAGCAGCCTAGGGGTTTCTGATGGAAACACCATATATTTT.

The chain combines TRBV9 with TRBJ2-7; TRBD2 is a possible D gene (5 bases). Per the germline V gene, CDR1 is SGDLS and CDR2 is YYNGEE. Deletions cut 0 bases from V and 6 bases from J, with 13 bases between. The CDR3 has 14 residues. The CDR3 sequence is CASSVAVGVGEQYF. The CDR3 DNA is TGTGCCAGCAGCGTAGCCGTCGGGGTCGGCGAGCAGTACTTC.

The V call is TRBV20-1, the J call TRBJ1-6; possible D gene TRBD1, 5 bases. V shed 1 base and J shed 8 bases, with 15 bases lying between them. The germline gives CDR1 DFQATT, CDR2 SNEGSKA (reference sequence). The CDR3 covers 15 residues. The CDR3 is CSARARRARDSPLHF. Here the CDR3 DNA reads TGCAGTGCTAGAGCCCGGAGAGCCAGGGATTCACCCCTCCACTTT.

The chain has TRBV6-2 or TRBV6-3 and TRBJ2-5; 8 positions agree with TRBD2. CDR1 MNHEY and CDR2 SVGEGT come from the germline V gene. This CDR3 contains 16 residues. Trimming cost V 5 bases and J 9 bases; bases outside gene matches: 17. CDR3 amino acids: CASSPYNAGGLWAQYF. The CDR3 DNA reads TGTGCCAGCAGTCCCTACAACGCGGGAGGTCTATGGGCCCAGTACTTC.